Below, 7 T cell receptor beta chains from the same sample are listed, as sequenced in a study of shared T cell receptors in the human thymus. This table comes from immunoSEQ multiplex PCR, and its TCRdb copy is limited to in-frame clones, with some not included. The sample includes about 660,000 clones, 85% to 90% seen only once; the top ten take 0.0095% to 0.011%. These data were also filed under a second study, of human thymus T cells.

Sequencing input: thymocytes. The receptors shown here come from a boy younger than two with a congenital heart defect.

The chain uses TRBV2 and TRBJ2-3; D is unclear. The CDR3 extends over 15 amino acids. Trimming stripped 4 bases from V and 2 bases from J, with 13 bases between. Germline V gene data show CDR1 as SNHLY and CDR2 as FYNNEI. This chain's CDR3 is CASSGYSKNTDTQYF. In nucleotides, the CDR3 is TGTGCCAGCAGTGGCTACTCTAAGAACACAGATACGCAGTATTTT.

The J gene is TRBJ2-7, the V gene TRBV10-1; 10 positions agree with TRBD1. The V gene end was trimmed by 6 bases and the J gene end by 2 bases; junction bases not matched to a gene: 4. Germline V gene sequence: CDR1 WNHNN, CDR2 SYGVQD (reference sequence). This CDR3 has 14 amino acids. The CDR3, as DNA: TGCGCCAGCAGCTACGGACAGGGGGCCTACGAGCAGTACTTC. It translates to CASSYGQGAYEQYF.

This chain connects TRBV4-3 to TRBJ2-5; TRBD1 is a possible D gene (5 bases). Germline V gene lookup returns CDR1 LGHNA and CDR2 YSLEER. This CDR3 is 16 amino acids long. V lost 0 bases and J 5 bases, leaving 16 bases between the germline ends. The DNA of the CDR3 is TGCGCCAGCAGCCAAGATCTCTTGCAGGGCCGGGAGACCCAGTACTTC. Amino acid sequence: CASSQDLLQGRETQYF.

This clone showed up just a few times. In DNA, the CDR3 is TGTGCCAGCAGCGTAGGCCCAGAGGGCATCCGTGGCTACACCTTC. Encoded protein: CASSVGPEGIRGYTF. V is TRBV9 and J is TRBJ1-2; no firm D call. Trimming pared 0 bases from V and 7 bases from J, leaving 16 bases between. Germline V gene data show CDR1 as SGDLS and CDR2 as YYNGEE. The CDR3 consists of 15 residues.

The genes are TRBV29-1 and TRBJ2-5; TRBD2 matches 9 bases. The J call may be wrong; the DNA end is better matched by TRBJ2-7. CDR1 is SQVTM and CDR2 is ANQGSEA in the germline V gene. CDR3 length equals 14 residues. The CDR3 DNA is TGCAGCGTTGAAGAATCCAGCGGGAGGCCCGAGCAGTACTTC. This encodes CSVEESSGRPEQYF.

This chain links TRBV28 with TRBJ1-5; D is unclear. The CDR3 totals 13 residues. Deletions cut 3 bases from V and 7 bases from J, with 10 bases between. CDR1 is MDHEN, CDR2 SYDVKM, per germline. DNA of the CDR3: TGTGCCAGCAGTTTGCAGGCGGGACAGCCCCAGCATTTT. The encoded protein is CASSLQAGQPQHF.

This rearrangement joins TRBV4-3 to TRBJ2-1; 8 bases fit TRBD2. This CDR3 has 18 amino acids. Looked up from germline, CDR1 is LGHNA and CDR2 is YSLEER. With V trimmed by 0 bases and J by 6 bases, 13 bases remained unmatched. The CDR3 loop reads CASSQDIPSSGSSNEQFF. The CDR3 bases are TGCGCCAGCAGCCAAGATATCCCCTCGAGCGGGAGTAGCAATGAGCAGTTCTTC.